Listed below are T cell receptor beta chains from one sample, sequenced in a study of OX40 agonist ivuxolimab in advanced cancers. The method was immunoSEQ multiplex PCR; TCRdb's version includes in-frame clones alone and lacks a portion of them. This sample has over 150,000 clones, with 85% to 95% found just once. The material sequenced was CD4+ or CD8+ T cells sorted from blood, taken in a trial of the OX40 agonist ivuxolimab. The receptors were sampled from an adult with an advanced solid tumor such as melanoma, head and neck, liver or kidney cancer. The CDR3 runs from the conserved cysteine through the conserved F or W.

V,CDR3
TRBV27,CASSAWDRVVGYTF
TRBV7-7,CASSLGTSGLKQFF
TRBV27,CASSFLSGQEAYEQYF
TRBV6-5,CASSYQVDYGYTF
TRBV21-1,CASSLHRKTNTEAFF
TRBV30,CAWSVRGHSEKLFF
TRBV6-7,CASSYSCGTGTADTQYF
TRBV7-2,CASSIRTGNSEAFF
TRBV29-1,CSGGQGARGYTF
TRBV5-3,CARSWGQGLYEQYF
TRBV19,CASSTGGARIGFEQYF
TRBV6-4,CASRRPEQYF
TRBV30,CARSLKTQYF
TRBV2,CASRMTPDYGYTF
TRBV28,CASSWGGRRGEQYF
TRBV5-6,CASSLSRQGHNEQFF
TRBV5-5,CASSSGTYGYTF
TRBV7-2,CASSYRVGPNYEQYF
TRBV19,CASTPRANGGYTF
TRBV7-2,CASSFRTSGDYEQYF
TRBV27,CASSLSGGFYEQYF
TRBV27,CASSLLKGGVETQYF
TRBV18,CASRWGLQETQYF
TRBV6-5,CASSRSDRDGEAFF
TRBV7-2,CASSFNSGRETQYF
TRBV11-2,CASSQGPGTSNEQFF
TRBV5-6,CASSPTGTGGGWGNSPLHF
TRBV7-9,CASSENRGANYGYTF
TRBV5-1,CASSLVGRDYGYTF
TRBV9,CASSPDPTGSGELFF